This T cell receptor beta chain was identified during a study of technical replicates of blood from a handful of donors. This clone showed up just once. Sequencing used immunoSEQ multiplex PCR; TCRdb keeps in-frame clones, though not all of them. This table has tens of thousands of clones, less than 95% appearing once. The sequencing sample was made of T cells isolated from PBMCs. The sequence was obtained from a human donor in good health.

CDR3 bases: TGTGCCAGCAGTGAAGTTGGCGGGAGAGCTTTCTTT. As protein: CASSEVGGRAFF. This rearrangement joins TRBV6-1 to TRBJ1-1; D remains ambiguous. The CDR3 covers 12 residues. Looked up from germline, CDR1 is MNHNS and CDR2 is SASEGT. V was trimmed by 1 base and J by 10 bases, leaving 10 bases between them.